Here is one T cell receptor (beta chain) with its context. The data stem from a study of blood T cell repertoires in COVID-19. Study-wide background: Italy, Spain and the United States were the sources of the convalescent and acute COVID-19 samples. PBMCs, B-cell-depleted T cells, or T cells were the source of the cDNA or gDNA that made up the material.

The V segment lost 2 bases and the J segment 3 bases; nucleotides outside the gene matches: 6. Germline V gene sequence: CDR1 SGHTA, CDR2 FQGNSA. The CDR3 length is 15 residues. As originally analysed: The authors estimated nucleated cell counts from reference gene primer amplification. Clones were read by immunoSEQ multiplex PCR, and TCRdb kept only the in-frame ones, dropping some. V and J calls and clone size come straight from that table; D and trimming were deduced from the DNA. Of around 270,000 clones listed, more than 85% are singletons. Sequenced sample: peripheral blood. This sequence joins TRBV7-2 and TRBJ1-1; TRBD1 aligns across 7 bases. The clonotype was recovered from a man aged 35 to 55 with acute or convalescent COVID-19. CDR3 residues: CASSLTGAHYTEAFF. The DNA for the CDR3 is TGTGCCAGCAGCTTAACAGGGGCCCATTACACTGAAGCTTTCTTT.